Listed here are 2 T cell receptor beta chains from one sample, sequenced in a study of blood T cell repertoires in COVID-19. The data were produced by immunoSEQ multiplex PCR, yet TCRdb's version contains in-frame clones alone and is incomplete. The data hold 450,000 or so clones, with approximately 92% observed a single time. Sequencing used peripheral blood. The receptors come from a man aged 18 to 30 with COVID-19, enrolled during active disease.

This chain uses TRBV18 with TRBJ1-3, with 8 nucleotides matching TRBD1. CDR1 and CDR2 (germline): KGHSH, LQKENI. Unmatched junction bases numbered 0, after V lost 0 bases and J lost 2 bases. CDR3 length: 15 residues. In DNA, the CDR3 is TGTGCCAGCTCACCACCGGGACAGGCTGGAAACACCATATATTTT. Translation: CASSPPGQAGNTIYF. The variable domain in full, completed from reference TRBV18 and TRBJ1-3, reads NAGVMQNPRHLVRRRGQEARLRCSPMKGHSHVYWYRQLPEEGLKFMVYLQKENIIDESGMPKERFSAEFPKEGPSILRIQQVVRGDSAAYFCASSPPGQAGNTIYFGEGSWLTVV.

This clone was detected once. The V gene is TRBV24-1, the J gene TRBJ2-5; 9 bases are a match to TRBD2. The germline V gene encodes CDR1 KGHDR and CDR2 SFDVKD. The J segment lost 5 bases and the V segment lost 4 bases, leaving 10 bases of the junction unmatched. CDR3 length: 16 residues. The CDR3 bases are TGTGCCACCAGTGACCCTGGGCCTAGCGGGGATGAGACCCAGTACTTC. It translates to CATSDPGPSGDETQYF.